Below, 24 T cell receptor beta chains from the same sample are listed, as sequenced in a study of CD8+CD57+ T cells in acquired aplastic anemia. Both TCR beta VDJ combination and CDR3 sequence profiling were carried out. Genomic DNA was the template for this profiling. Each CDR3 protein is one row after TCRdb ran MiXCR on the reads. The sample has hundreds of thousands of distinct CDR3 sequences; approximately 33% are singletons. The patients chosen for sequencing had shown expansion of CD8+CD57+ cells (detected by flow cytometry). Sequencing input: sorted CD4+, CD8+, or CD8+CD57+ T cells (not recorded which) from PBMCs. These receptors originate from a human donor with aplastic anemia.

This clonotype appeared many times. The V call is TRBV12-3 or TRBV12-4, the J call TRBJ1-2; D uncertain. Trimming cost V 5 bases and J 4 bases, with 8 bases left between them. This CDR3 spans 12 amino acids. DNA for the CDR3: TGTGCCAGCAGTCCAGAGTTCTATGGCTACACCTTC. Translation: CASSPEFYGYTF.

The gene calls are TRBV19 and TRBJ1-2; the D is unclear. This CDR3 has 14 residues. Trimming shortened V by 0 bases and J by 6 bases, and 11 bases separated the two germline ends. Germline CDR1 is LNHDA and CDR2 is SQIVND (reference sequence). CDR3 coding DNA: TGTGCCAGTAGTATAGATCACGGGCTGGATGGCTACACCTTC. Protein product: CASSIDHGLDGYTF.

Ten or more counts support this clonotype. CDR3: CASVEKENEKLFF. Written as DNA, the CDR3 is TGTGCCAGCGTTGAAAAGGAAAATGAAAAACTGTTTTTT. This chain links TRBV19 with TRBJ1-4; D is unresolved. Per germline, CDR1 LNHDA and CDR2 SQIVND (reference sequence). The CDR3 contains 13 residues. V lost 9 bases and J 5 bases, leaving 13 bases between the germline ends. Full variable domain (outside the CDR3, taken from reference TRBV19 and TRBJ1-4): DGGITQSPKYLFRKEGQNVTLSCEQNLNHDAMYWYRQDPGQGLRLIYYSQIVNDFQKGDIAEGYSVSREKKESFPLTVTSAQKNPTAFYLCASVEKENEKLFFGSGTQLSVL.

This clonotype was counted at least ten times. The CDR3 region is CASSRGISTYEQYF. The CDR3 nucleotides read TGTGCCAGCAGCAGAGGGATCTCCACCTACGAGCAGTACTTC. The rearrangement joins TRBV2 to TRBJ2-7; perhaps TRBD2 as D (5 bases). V was shortened by 6 bases and J by 2 bases, with 14 bases between the two germline ends. CDR3 length: 14 residues. Looked up from germline, CDR1 is SNHLY and CDR2 is FYNNEI.

In this sample, this clonotype turned up many times. The chain joins TRBV10-3 to TRBJ2-2; TRBD1 is a possible D gene (6 bases). The CDR3 is made up of 12 amino acids. CDR1 is ENHRY and CDR2 is SYGVKD in the germline V gene. The V end was cut by 7 bases, the J end by 7 bases, with 10 bases between. CDR3 amino acids: CAITSTGGELFF. The DNA for the CDR3 is TGTGCCATCACTTCGACAGGCGGGGAGCTGTTTTTT.

This clonotype showed up many times. The J gene is TRBJ1-6, the V gene TRBV19; D gene unclear. Germline V gene lookup returns CDR1 LNHDA and CDR2 SQIVND (reference sequence). This CDR3 contains 13 residues. Trimming took 6 bases from V and 9 from J, leaving 12 bases between them. The CDR3 spells CASSSVPGSPLHF. In DNA form, the CDR3 reads TGTGCCAGTAGCTCGGTTCCCGGTTCACCCCTCCACTTT.

The chain couples TRBV6-5 to TRBJ2-7, with TRBD1 matching over 7 bases. Germline V lookup: CDR1 MNHEY, CDR2 SVGAGI. The CDR3 totals 15 residues. Losses at the gene ends were 3 bases for V and 6 bases for J; bases not matched to a gene: 11. Here the CDR3 DNA reads TGTGCCAGCAGTTATGGGACAGAGGCCTTTGCCGAGCAGTACTTC. It is translated as CASSYGTEAFAEQYF.

The gene calls are TRBV7-9 and TRBJ2-2; the D gene is possibly TRBD1 (5 bases). V lost 5 bases and J 3 bases, leaving 10 bases between the germline ends. Germline-derived CDR1 and CDR2 are SEHNR and FQNEAQ (reference sequence). The CDR3 spans 14 residues. The CDR3 nucleotides are TGTGCCAGCAGCCTGAGACAGTACACCGGGGAGCTGTTTTTT. Translating it yields CASSLRQYTGELFF.

Only a few counts were recorded for this clonotype. This may be a read error: a much more frequent sequence differs by one nucleotide. V usage is TRBV15 and J usage is TRBJ2-5; no reliable D call. The CDR3 consists of 13 residues. Deletions cut 1 base from V and 11 bases from J, with 14 bases between. Germline V gene sequence: CDR1 LNHNV, CDR2 YYDKDF (reference sequence). CDR3 in DNA: TGTGCCACCAGCAGAGGGGCGGTCAATGAGCAGTACTTC. Protein sequence: CATSRGAVNEQYF.

This clonotype was seen more than once but under ten times. V and J are TRBV27 and TRBJ2-3, with a weak D call TRBD1 (6 bases). CDR3 size: 13 residues. V shed 3 bases and J shed 9 bases, with 13 bases lying between them. From germline, CDR1 is MNHEY and CDR2 SMNVEV (reference sequence). The CDR3 protein is CASSFLERGTQYF. CDR3 DNA: TGTGCCAGCAGTTTTCTCGAGAGGGGGACGCAGTATTTT.

The table lists this clonotype with a few counts. CDR3 in DNA: TGTGCCAGCAGCCTTGGGGAGGGGGCGCGTAATTCACCCCTCCACTTT. Its protein is CASSLGEGARNSPLHF. The rearrangement uses TRBV5-6 and TRBJ1-6, with 7 bases matching TRBD1. This CDR3 spans 16 amino acids. J lost 6 bases, V lost 4 bases, and 10 bases had no gene match. Germline values: CDR1 SGHDT, CDR2 YYEEEE.

This clonotype has just one count. The J gene is TRBJ1-2, the V gene TRBV15; 8 bases align to TRBD1. J was trimmed by 7 bases and V by 3 bases; bases with no gene match: 7. Germline assignment: CDR1 LNHNV and CDR2 YYDKDF (reference sequence). The CDR3 contains 14 residues. CDR3 bases: TGTGCCACCAGCAGGAGGACAGGGATTATTGGCTACACCTTC. Translation: CATSRRTGIIGYTF. The variable domain in full, with the rest retrieved from reference TRBV15 and TRBJ1-2, is DAMVIQNPRYQVTQFGKPVTLSCSQTLNHNVMYWYQQKSSQAPKLLFHYYDKDFNNEADTPDNFQSRRPNTSFCFLDIRSPGLGDTAMYLCATSRRTGIIGYTFGSGTRLTVV.

This clonotype was counted a few times. The chain links TRBV12-5 to TRBJ1-5; no firm D call. CDR1 is LGHNT and CDR2 is FRNRAP in the germline V gene. V dropped 1 base and J dropped 6 bases, with 16 bases sitting between them. The CDR3 length is 16 residues. CDR3 nucleotides: TGTGCTAGTGGTTTGGCTTTGGGTCTCAGAAGTCAGCCCCAGCATTTT. This encodes CASGLALGLRSQPQHF.

This clonotype was detected only a few times. This sequence joins TRBV2 and TRBJ2-7, with no clear D. The CDR3 length is 12 residues. Germline CDR1 is SNHLY and CDR2 is FYNNEI. V shed 8 bases and J shed 3 bases, with 11 bases lying between them. The CDR3 protein is CASVGWGYEQYF. The CDR3 DNA follows: TGTGCCAGCGTGGGATGGGGCTACGAGCAGTACTTC.

This clonotype was picked up many times. The rearrangement links TRBV20-1 to TRBJ1-6; 11 positions agree with TRBD1. J lost 8 bases, V lost 2 bases, and 8 bases had no gene match. The CDR3 covers 16 residues. Germline CDR1 DFQATT, CDR2 SNEGSKA (reference sequence). The CDR3: CSARTPGQGGDSPLHF. DNA of the CDR3: TGCAGTGCTAGAACTCCGGGACAGGGGGGAGATTCACCCCTCCACTTT.

Ten or more counts support this clonotype. The chain employs TRBV2 and TRBJ1-6, with TRBD1 as a possible D gene (6 bases). Trimming took off 11 bases at V and 12 bases at J, with 20 bases between the two ends. Germline V lookup: CDR1 SNHLY, CDR2 FYNNEI. The CDR3 covers 13 residues. CDR3 in DNA: TGTGCCTGCCGGGGCGCCAGGGGTAAACCCCTCCACTTT. Its protein is CACRGARGKPLHF. The variable domain in full, with the rest retrieved from reference TRBV2 and TRBJ1-6, is EPEVTQTPSHQVTQMGQEVILRCVPISNHLYFYWYRQILGQKVEFLVSFYNNEISEKSEIFDDQFSVERPDGSNFTLKIRSTKLEDSAMYFCACRGARGKPLHFGNGTRLTVT.

V gene TRBV14 combines with J gene TRBJ1-1; the D is unclear. Trimming removed 2 bases at V and 4 bases at J, with 11 bases between. CDR3 size: 14 residues. Germline-derived CDR1 and CDR2 are SGHDN and FVKESK. CDR3 nucleotide sequence: TGTGCCAGCAGCCAACATGGGTGGGGCACTGAAGCTTTCTTT. Its protein is CASSQHGWGTEAFF.

In this sample, this clonotype turned up many times. J is TRBJ2-5 and V is TRBV20-1; 10 bases map to TRBD1. The ends lost 5 bases at V and 0 bases at J; junction bases unmatched: 3. This CDR3 spans 14 amino acids. Germline CDR1 reads DFQATT; CDR2 reads SNEGSKA (reference sequence). In DNA, the CDR3 is TGCAGTGCTTCCGGGACAGGGGACCAAGAGACCCAGTACTTC. Translation: CSASGTGDQETQYF.

The sample holds many counts of this clonotype. This chain joins TRBV20-1 and TRBJ2-7; D gene unclear. The CDR3 has 12 amino acids. Germline CDR1 DFQATT, CDR2 SNEGSKA (reference sequence). The V end lost 5 bases, the J end lost 0 bases, and 8 bases lay between the germline ends. CDR3: CSAPTGSYEQYF. In DNA, the CDR3 is TGCAGTGCTCCGACTGGCTCCTACGAGCAGTACTTC.

This chain connects TRBV20-1 to TRBJ2-5, with D uncertain. The CDR3 has 14 amino acids. The V gene lost 1 base and the J gene lost 1 base, with 10 bases spanning the gap. Germline CDR1 and CDR2: DFQATT and SNEGSKA (reference sequence). In DNA, the CDR3 is TGCAGTGCTAGAGGCCTGGCAACCCAAGAGACCCAGTACTTC. Translated: CSARGLATQETQYF.

This clonotype has just a few counts. The CDR3 spells CASSGRDPSGHTPDTQYF. DNA of the CDR3: TGTGCCAGCAGCGGAAGAGATCCTAGCGGTCACACCCCAGATACGCAGTATTTT. The chain uses TRBV11-2 and TRBJ2-3; 7 bases align to TRBD2. V shed 5 bases, J shed 4 bases, and the junction held 18 bases outside the gene matches. This CDR3 has 18 residues. Germline lookup yields CDR1 SGHAT and CDR2 FQNNGV.

The chain has TRBV7-6 and TRBJ2-2; D is uncertain. The CDR3 has 16 amino acids. Trimming removed 1 base from V and 0 bases from J, with 9 bases in between. The germline V gene encodes CDR1 SGHVS and CDR2 FNYEAQ. Written as DNA, the CDR3 is TGTGCCAGCAGCTTAGTCAGGCCATCGAACACCGGGGAGCTGTTTTTT. Translation: CASSLVRPSNTGELFF.

On this clonotype: No conserved phenylalanine or tryptophan ends this CDR3, so it is likely a read error. It is unclear where the CDR3 begins or ends on the DNA, so no DNA is shown, and the CDR3 is as TCRdb lists it. This chain links TRBV19 with TRBJ1-6. From germline, CDR1 is LNHDA and CDR2 SQIVND (reference sequence). The CDR3 region is 8 residues in length, termini included. The CDR3 region is CASSIDTT.

As for this clonotype: A read error may explain this, as a much larger clone is one base away. The chain joins TRBV13 to TRBJ1-5; D is possibly TRBD1 (6 bases). Germline lookup yields CDR1 PRHDT and CDR2 FYEKMQ (reference sequence). The CDR3 sequence is 16 residues long. This CDR3 is CAGRLGGFGSNQPQHF. The CDR3 nucleotides read TGTGCCGGCAGATTAGGGGGATTCGGGAGCAATCAGCCCCAGCATTTT. Variable domain in full (rest from reference TRBV13 and TRBJ1-5): AAGVIQSPRHLIKEKRETATLKCYPIPRHDTVYWYQQGPGQDPQFLISFYEKMQSDKGSIPDRFSAQQFSDYHSELNMSSLELGDSALYFCAGRLGGFGSNQPQHFGDGTRLSIL.